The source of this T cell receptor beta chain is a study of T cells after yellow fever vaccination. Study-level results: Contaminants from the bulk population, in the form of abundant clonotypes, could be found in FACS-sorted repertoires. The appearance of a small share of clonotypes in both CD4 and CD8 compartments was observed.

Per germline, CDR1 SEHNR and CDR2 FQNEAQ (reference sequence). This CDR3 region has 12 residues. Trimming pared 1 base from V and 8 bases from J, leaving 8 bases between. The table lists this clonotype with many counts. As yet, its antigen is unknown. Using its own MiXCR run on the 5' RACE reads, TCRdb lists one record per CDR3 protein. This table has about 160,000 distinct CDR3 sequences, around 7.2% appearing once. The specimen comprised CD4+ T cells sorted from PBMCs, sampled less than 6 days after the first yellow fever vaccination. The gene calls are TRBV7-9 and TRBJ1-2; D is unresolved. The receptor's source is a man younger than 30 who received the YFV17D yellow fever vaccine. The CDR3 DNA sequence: TGTGCCAGCAGCTTAGAAATGGGAGGCTACACCTTC. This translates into CASSLEMGGYTF.